The text below deals with one T cell receptor beta chain. The antigen is not known. A J-beta primer mix and a sample-barcoded 5' primer were used in a second PCR of about 7 to 11 cycles. Each CDR3 protein gets one entry after TCRdb re-called the 5' RACE reads with MiXCR. The sample has about 1,500,000 distinct CDR3 sequences; 40% to 50% are singletons. This record comes from a study of blood T cells in healthy people across ages. Study-level results: The unsorted PBMCs prevented any conclusive comparison of naive versus antigen-experienced cells.

Input material: blood. The source is a woman between 18 and 29 years old in good health.

This CDR3 is CSAWDGIYGYTF. The CDR3 nucleotides read TGCAGTGCCTGGGACGGTATCTATGGCTACACCTTC. The rearrangement joins TRBV20-1 to TRBJ1-2; D is perhaps TRBD1 (5 bases). Germline lookup yields CDR1 DFQATT and CDR2 SNEGSKA (reference sequence). This CDR3 is built from 12 residues. Trimming took 6 bases from V and 4 from J, leaving 12 bases between them.